The clone carrying this TCR beta chain was seen just once. V lost 4 bases, J lost 4 bases, and 10 bases lay in between. The length of the CDR3 is 13 residues. CDR1 and CDR2 (germline): GTSNPN, SVGIG (reference sequence). This sample stems from a study of blood T cell repertoires in COVID-19. Profiling relied on immunoSEQ multiplex PCR, and the TCRdb table lists in-frame clones only, not all of them. Here the sample spans a few hundred thousand clones, 86% being singletons. The source is a woman in her forties or fifties with acute or convalescent COVID-19. The chain employs TRBV30 and TRBJ1-4; tentative D call: TRBD1 (6 bases). Sequencing input: peripheral blood. The CDR3, as DNA: TGTGCCTGGAACAGGGTCCTTAATGAAAAACTGTTTTTT. Amino acid sequence: CAWNRVLNEKLFF.